The rows below give T cell receptor beta chains drawn from one sample of a study of identical twins. TCRdb reprocessed the 5' RACE reads via MiXCR and lists one record per CDR3 protein. The sample lists 200,000 to 250,000 distinct CDR3 sequences; around 7.6% were seen once. These sequences were also reported in another study, on yellow fever vaccine responses in identical twins.

The sequenced sample consisted of CD8+ T cells sorted from blood. These receptors all come from a young woman in good health. CDR3s include the opening cysteine and the closing phenylalanine or tryptophan. A D gene is named only where the DNA matches it firmly. Clone size appears in some rows only: once, few, many, or a class for an expanded clone.

J gene	D gene	clone size	V gene	CDR3 DNA	CDR3 protein
TRBJ2-7	.	.	TRBV7-9	TGTGCCAGCAGCTTTGAGCTAGAGGTCCACGAGCAGTGCTTC	CASSFELEVHEQCF
TRBJ2-1	TRBD1	large	TRBV7-8	TGTGCCAGCAGCTTAGGGACAGGATTTCACAATGAGCAGTTCTTC	CASSLGTGFHNEQFF
TRBJ2-3	.	few	TRBV12-3/TRBV12-4	TGTGCCAGCAGTTTGCGGGCATACACAGATACGCAGTATTTT	CASSLRAYTDTQYF
TRBJ2-1	TRBD2	few	TRBV7-9	TGTGCCAGCAGCTCAAAGGCTAGCGGGGACACCTACAATGAGCAGTTCTTC	CASSSKASGDTYNEQFF
TRBJ2-1	TRBD1	.	TRBV9	TGTGCCAGCAGCGCCGAGGGGGCAGGCGATGAGCAGTTCTTC	CASSAEGAGDEQFF
TRBJ2-5	.	many	TRBV29-1	TGCAGCGTTGAGTGGTGGGGCAGTCGACAAGAGACCCAGTACTTC	CSVEWWGSRQETQYF
TRBJ2-2	.	many	TRBV4-1	TGCGCCAGCAGCCAAGCCGTTCTAGCGAACACCGGGGAGCTGTTTTTT	CASSQAVLANTGELFF
TRBJ1-6	TRBD1	.	TRBV2	TGTGCCAGCAGTGAGGGGCGACAGGGGGCGCGTAACTCACCCCTCCACTTT	CASSEGRQGARNSPLHF
TRBJ1-6	.	many	TRBV20-1	TGCAGTGCTAGAGAAGCTGGTCGACCCTATAATTCACCCCTCCACTTT	CSAREAGRPYNSPLHF
TRBJ1-6	.	many	TRBV14	TGTGCCAGCAGCCAAGATGCAGGTTGGAATTCACCCCTCCACTTT	CASSQDAGWNSPLHF
TRBJ2-3	.	few	TRBV9	TGTGCCAGCAGCAGCAGCGGCGGGTATAGCACAGATACGCAGTATTTT	CASSSSGGYSTDTQYF